The clone carrying this T cell receptor beta chain has only one observation. This CDR3 region has 15 residues. After removal of 2 bases from V and 9 bases from J, the junction contained 14 bases not matched to a gene. CDR1 GTSNPN and CDR2 SVGIG come from the germline V gene (reference sequence). This record belongs to a study of blood T cell repertoires in COVID-19. TCRdb's copy holds only in-frame clones and misses some; the assay was immunoSEQ multiplex PCR. The sample lists around 620,000 clones, about 87% seen once, with approximately 0.25% in the top ten. The V gene is TRBV30, the J gene TRBJ2-7; 9 bases line up with TRBD2. The receptor's source is a woman aged 18-29 years with acute or convalescent COVID-19. The sample was peripheral blood. CDR3 in amino acids: CAWSSLAGSYGAQYF. In DNA form, the CDR3 reads TGTGCCTGGAGTTCCCTAGCGGGGAGCTACGGGGCGCAGTACTTC.